What follows are 13 T cell receptor beta chains derived from one specimen sequenced in a study of blood T cell repertoires in COVID-19. Here immunoSEQ multiplex PCR was the method, and the copy in TCRdb shows in-frame clones only, minus some. Among tens of thousands of clones listed, approximately 87% were seen once. The sample was peripheral blood. The receptors were sampled from a man aged 80 or over in a cohort sampled during active COVID-19.

The V call is TRBV10-3, the J call TRBJ1-1; D is perhaps TRBD1 (5 bases). The germline V gene has CDR1 ENHRY and CDR2 SYGVKD. The CDR3 sequence is 14 residues long. The V end was cut by 2 bases, the J end by 6 bases, with 13 bases between. In nucleotides, the CDR3 is TGTGCCATCAGTGAGGGGTATAAGGGGTCTGAAGCTTTCTTT. Amino acid sequence: CAISEGYKGSEAFF.

The V and J genes are TRBV5-1 and TRBJ2-7; TRBD1 matches at 7 bases. This CDR3 is built from 13 residues. CDR1 SGHRS and CDR2 YFSETQ come from the germline V gene. V lost 7 bases and J lost 6; bases outside the gene matches: 10. DNA for the CDR3: TGCGCCAGCGCCCAAGCGACAGGGTCCGAGCAGTACGTC. Protein sequence: CASAQATGSEQYV.

The chain recombines TRBV5-1 with TRBJ1-2; maybe TRBD1 (6 bases). Germline lookup yields CDR1 SGHRS and CDR2 YFSETQ. With 0 bases removed from V and 1 base from J, the gap between germline ends came to 10 bases. The CDR3 spans 15 residues. The CDR3 nucleotides read TGCGCCAGCAGCTTGGGGACAGTTATTAACTATGGCTACACCTTC. It translates to CASSLGTVINYGYTF.

CDR3 nucleotide sequence: TGTGCCAGCAGCTTAGCGGGATTGAACACTGAAGCTTTCTTT. Protein product: CASSLAGLNTEAFF. J is TRBJ1-1 and V is TRBV11-2; D is undetermined. V was pared by 1 base and J by 0 bases, with 6 bases between. In germline, CDR1 is SGHAT, CDR2 FQNNGV. This CDR3 region has 14 residues.

This clone was detected a few times. The rearrangement uses TRBV19 and TRBJ2-4; possibly TRBD2 for D (6 bases). This CDR3 comprises 13 residues. Germline lookup yields CDR1 LNHDA and CDR2 SQIVND (reference sequence). Deletions cut 7 bases from V and 8 bases from J, with 15 bases between. DNA of the CDR3: TGTGCCAGTAAGGAGGGAAACCAGGACATTCAGTACTTC. Translated: CASKEGNQDIQYF.

The rearrangement links TRBV21-1 to TRBJ2-3; no check of the table's D call, TRBD2, against the DNA was made. TRBV21-1 is a pseudogene locus. The CDR3 has 18 amino acids. As DNA, the CDR3 is TGTGCCAGCAGCAAATTGACCCCTCGGGGAAGGGCCACAGATACGCAGTATTTT. Translated, it gives CASSKLTPRGRATDTQYF.

This chain links TRBV4-3 with TRBJ2-5; D gene ambiguous. V was shortened by 4 bases and J by 2 bases, with 8 bases between the two germline ends. Germline V gene sequence: CDR1 LGHNA, CDR2 YSLEER. The CDR3 spans 13 residues. CDR3 protein: CASSLQLQETQYF. Here the CDR3 DNA reads TGCGCCAGCAGCCTACAATTACAAGAGACCCAGTACTTC.

The chain joins TRBV6-1 to TRBJ1-3; 7 nucleotides agree with TRBD1. Trimming at V came to 1 base and at J to 0 bases, leaving 0 bases not matched to a gene. There are 15 residues in the CDR3. Germline V CDR1 and CDR2: MNHNS, SASEGT. CDR3 protein: CASSEEGASGNTIYF. Written as DNA, the CDR3 is TGTGCCAGCAGTGAAGAGGGGGCCTCTGGAAACACCATATATTTT.

This clone was recorded a few times. The chain uses TRBV19 and TRBJ2-2; D possibly corresponds to TRBD1 (6 bases). V lost 5 bases to trimming and J lost 6 bases, with 13 bases between them. The length of the CDR3 is 14 residues. Germline CDR1 and CDR2: LNHDA and SQIVND (reference sequence). DNA for the CDR3: TGTGCCAGTAGTTGGGTACAGGGCTCCGGGGAGCTGTTTTTT. Amino acids: CASSWVQGSGELFF.

The chain links TRBV6-1 to TRBJ2-2, with unresolved D. The CDR3 sequence is 15 residues long. The V and J ends lost 1 base and 5 bases respectively, with 11 bases between them. Germline-derived CDR1 and CDR2 are MNHNS and SASEGT. In DNA, the CDR3 is TGTGCCAGCAGTGAAGGACACTCTAAAACCGGGGAGCTGTTTTTT. It specifies CASSEGHSKTGELFF.

The V call is TRBV5-1, the J call TRBJ2-5; 8 bases match TRBD2. Germline V gene lookup returns CDR1 SGHRS and CDR2 YFSETQ. The CDR3 contains 14 residues. V was pared by 4 bases and J by 5 bases, with 7 bases of the junction left unmatched. The CDR3 nucleotides read TGCGCCAGCAGCGTAGCGGGGCAGGGGGAGACCCAGTACTTC. Protein product: CASSVAGQGETQYF.

This clone appeared a few times. This chain links TRBV5-4 with TRBJ2-7, with D maybe TRBD2 (6 bases). The ends were cut back, 4 bases at V and 4 bases at J, with 12 bases in the middle. The CDR3 has 13 amino acids. Per germline, CDR1 SGHNT and CDR2 YYREEE (reference sequence). The CDR3 is CASSPVEGYEQYF. In nucleotides, the CDR3 is TGTGCCAGCAGCCCGGTGGAGGGTTACGAGCAGTACTTC.

The rearrangement uses TRBV3-1 (or the pseudogene TRBV3-2) and TRBJ1-1; D unresolved. With 1 base removed from V and 6 bases from J, the gap between germline ends came to 9 bases. Germline V gene data show CDR1 as LGHDT and CDR2 as YNNKEL (reference sequence). The CDR3 runs 13 residues. The CDR3 loop is CASSQGAGAEAFF. In DNA form, the CDR3 reads TGTGCCAGCAGCCAAGGGGCCGGGGCTGAAGCTTTCTTT.